The following is a TCR beta chain sequence with its context. Participants had their cohort set by participant-reported clinical history. People in the exposed group encountered a COVID-19 case within 2 weeks before entering the study. The germline V and J ends were trimmed by 5 bases and 10 bases, with 23 bases remaining between them. CDR1 is SQVTM and CDR2 is ANQGSEA in the germline V gene. The CDR3 runs to 14 residues. The record originates from a study of blood T cell repertoires in COVID-19. The wider study: Samples representing acute and convalescent COVID-19 were sourced from the United States, Italy and Spain.

Some clones are missing from TCRdb's copy, which holds only in-frame ones; the method was immunoSEQ multiplex PCR. The data contain about 250,000 clones, 80% to 85% of them singletons. The V and J genes are TRBV29-1 and TRBJ1-1, with D maybe TRBD1 (6 bases). The sequence was collected from a man in his forties or fifties who had been exposed to COVID-19. Sequencing input: PBMCs or T cells enriched from blood (not recorded which). CDR3 coding DNA: TGCAGCGTTAATCAGGTTTTAGGGGGGGCTGGAGCTTTCTTT. Translated: CSVNQVLGGAGAFF.